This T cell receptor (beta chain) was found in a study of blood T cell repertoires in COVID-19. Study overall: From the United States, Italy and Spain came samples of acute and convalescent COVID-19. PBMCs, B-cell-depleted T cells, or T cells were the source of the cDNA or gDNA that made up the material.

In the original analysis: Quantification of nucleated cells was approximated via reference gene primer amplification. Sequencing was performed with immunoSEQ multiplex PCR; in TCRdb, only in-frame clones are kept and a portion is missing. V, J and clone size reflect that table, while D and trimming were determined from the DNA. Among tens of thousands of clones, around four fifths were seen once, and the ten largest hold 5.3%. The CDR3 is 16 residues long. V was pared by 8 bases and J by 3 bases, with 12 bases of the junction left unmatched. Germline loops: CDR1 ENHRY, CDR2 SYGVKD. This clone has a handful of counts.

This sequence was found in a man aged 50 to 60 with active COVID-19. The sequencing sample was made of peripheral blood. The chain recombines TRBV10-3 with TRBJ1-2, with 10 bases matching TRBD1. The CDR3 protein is CAIRQGAGRGDYGYTF. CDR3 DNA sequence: TGTGCCATCCGACAGGGGGCAGGGCGCGGCGACTATGGCTACACCTTC.